This entry describes one T cell receptor (beta chain). Its antigen is not yet known. No base quality values were provided; no much bigger clone lies one nucleotide off. The data originate from a study of beta chain features in type 1 diabetes listed by TCRdb under 2018. Broadly, across the study: Mean age, gender distribution, total cell number and subset yield did not differ between patients and healthy donors. Naive and central memory subsets were obtained from all 30 or so donors, but regulatory and stem cell-like memory subsets were isolated from only 8 patients and roughly 8 healthy donors. Across all samples, about 110 million sorted cells were examined, and cell number per subset correlated strongly with RNA yield. In the study, recently diagnosed type 1 diabetes patients and matched healthy donors were compared on the TCRB repertoires of their sorted circulating CD4+ T cell subsets.

General conclusions and limits of the study: Sequencing cDNA rather than genomic DNA could over-represent highly expressing activated cells, although activation and CD3 levels did not differ between groups. In all four CD4+ subsets, TCRB CDR3 length was moderately but significantly shorter in type 1 diabetes patients. Patients with type 1 diabetes made fewer insertions and deleted more nucleotides at VDJ recombination sites, implying thymic rearrangement abnormalities. PCR may preferentially amplify shorter templates, but because patient and control samples were amplified and corrected together, any resulting skew would affect both groups equally. HLA sub-analyses involved small numbers of individuals, so any influence of HLA type on TCRB rearrangement remained unresolved. Naive, central memory and regulatory TCRB repertoires appeared to be more similar among patients than among healthy donors.

The entire amount of isolated RNA was reverse transcribed using the High Capacity cDNA Reverse Transcription Kit, so the sequenced TCRB transcripts were expressed ones. Naive, central memory and regulatory T cell samples underwent deep immunoSEQ sequencing, averaging around 3.7 million total reads per sample. Sorted cells were lysed in RLT buffer, and RNA was extracted using DNase-treated RNeasy Micro or Mini kits according to cell number. To prevent cross-contamination, every cell subset was processed on its own, while patient and healthy donor samples were processed together. TCRB sequences were amplified from cDNA with the immunoSEQ multiplex PCR, producing 87-bp fragments spanning the CDR3 region. Amplicons were sequenced on the Illumina HiSeq platform. In the paper's pipeline: Synthetic template baselines were used to correct PCR bias computationally, reads within Hamming distance 2 were collapsed together, and singletons that could not be merged were discarded. Reads were aligned to IMGT to assign V, D and J genes, CDR3 length, and insertions or deletions at six rearrangement sites. Within each subset, clonotype counts were normalized to sorted cell number, after which true diversity and Gini coefficients were computed with the tcR R package. The overlap coefficient, calculated on TCRB nucleotide sequences, was used to measure repertoire sharing. Drawn from immuneACCESS, this table holds only the in-frame rearrangements with V and J called that TCRdb kept. Clones are partly lost; checked studies trace under half to an unresolved V gene and leave the rest unexplained. That table gives V, J and clone size, and the DNA gave D and trimming. The table for this sample lists 300,000 to 350,000 clones; 6.5% to 10% of them were counted only once. The ten top clones hold 0.44% of the sample.

From V the trimming removes 6 bases and from J it removes 5 bases, while the gene matches leave 7 bases of the junction unaccounted for. The germline V gene gives CDR1 as SGHDT and CDR2 as YYEEEE. The CDR3 covers 13 residues, taking in both the cysteine and the phenylalanine. Only the CDR3 portion is preserved as DNA: 39 bases, with reading frame beginning at the first base. From each donor, a single peripheral blood sample of 100 to 150 mL on average was drawn into heparinised tubes. Using a panel that included CD45RO, CCR7, CD25, CD127, CD95 and CD27, naive, central memory, regulatory and stem cell-like memory CD4+ T cells were sorted on a BD FACSAria II. A purity above 98% was achieved for all sorted populations. PBMCs were separated immediately by Lymphoprep density gradient centrifugation and were stained directly, without being cultured. Samples were stained and sorted in pairs, with one healthy donor and one patient per experiment, so that batch effects were minimized.

This TCR was recovered from a woman aged 18-29 years in good health. Specimen: central memory CD4+ T cells from blood. The chain joins TRBV5-6 to TRBJ2-5; the central 7 bases match TRBD1. This receptor carries the CDR3 CASNTGVVETQYF. The DNA is as follows: TGTGCCAGCAACACAGGGGTGGTTGAGACCCAGTACTTC.